One T cell receptor beta chain is described in this entry. Its antigen is as yet unknown. This specimen comes from a study of cytomegalovirus exposure and HLA in healthy donors. Study-level results: When a later analysis was performed, an Asian-associated ancestry cluster reportedly had fewer N-insertions than the roughly 690-donor mean. A later look showed TCR association rates differing by HLA locus, highest for DRB1 and lowest for HLA-C. TCR beta sequences numbering around 15,000 were associated with HLA alleles at 0.05 false discovery rate in a later analysis.

V lost 5 bases to trimming and J lost 5 bases; unmatched junction nucleotides: 9. This CDR3 spans 16 amino acids. Germline-derived CDR1 and CDR2 are SGHNT and YYREEE (reference sequence). 60 Vbeta and 13 Jbeta primers were used in PCR. TCRdb's copy holds only in-frame clones and misses some; the assay was immunoSEQ multiplex PCR. Of about 110,000 clones in the sample, roughly 87% were seen once. The material sequenced was PBMCs. This chain links TRBV5-4 with TRBJ2-2; 10 bases agree with TRBD2. The receptor was isolated from a man under 40 in good health and CMV-seropositive. The CDR3 protein is CASSRSGGARTGELFF. CDR3 coding DNA: TGTGCCAGCAGTCGAAGCGGGGGGGCAAGGACCGGGGAGCTGTTTTTT. The full variable domain, in which reference TRBV5-4 and TRBJ2-2 provide the parts outside the CDR3, is ETGVTQSPTHLIKTRGQQVTLRCSSQSGHNTVSWYQQALGQGPQFIFQYYREEENGRGNFPPRFSGLQFPNYSSELNVNALELDDSALYLCASSRSGGARTGELFFGEGSRLTVL.